These 30 T cell receptor beta chains were sequenced from one sample in a study of blood T cell repertoires in COVID-19. This table comes from immunoSEQ multiplex PCR, and its TCRdb copy is limited to in-frame clones, with some not included. The sample includes 250,000 to 350,000 clones, 89% seen only once; the top ten take approximately 6.5%. The sample taken for sequencing was peripheral blood. The receptors stem from a man between 18 and 35 years old who had recovered from COVID-19.

This chain joins TRBV2 and TRBJ2-5, with a tentative D call TRBD2 (5 bases). Trimming cost V 8 bases and J 5 bases, with 12 bases left between them. The CDR3 contains 12 residues. Per germline, CDR1 SNHLY and CDR2 FYNNEI. CDR3 region: CASSTGEETQYF. CDR3 DNA: TGTGCCAGCTCCACCGGGGAGGAGACCCAGTACTTC.

The chain has TRBV5-4 and TRBJ2-7; D call uncertain. Germline V gives CDR1 SGHNT, CDR2 YYREEE (reference sequence). The V and J ends lost 0 bases and 3 bases respectively, with 10 bases between them. The CDR3 contains 14 residues. DNA for the CDR3: TGTGCCAGCAGCTTGGGCGGTGTCCTCTACGAGCAGTACTTC. Residues: CASSLGGVLYEQYF.

The chain couples TRBV19 to TRBJ1-6; 7 bases map to TRBD1. The CDR3 spans 13 residues. CDR1 LNHDA and CDR2 SQIVND come from the germline V gene (reference sequence). After removal of 11 bases from V and 8 bases from J, the junction contained 9 bases not matched to a gene. The CDR3 here is CACSDRADSPLHF. In DNA, the CDR3 is TGTGCCTGCTCCGACAGGGCGGATTCACCCCTCCACTTT.

This rearrangement joins TRBV6-5 to TRBJ1-4; D gene unclear. Germline CDR1 and CDR2: MNHEY and SVGAGI. The CDR3 runs 14 residues. The V end was cut by 2 bases, the J end by 8 bases, with 12 bases between. Here the CDR3 DNA reads TGTGCCAGCAGTTACGTTGCATCGGGAGAAAAACTGTTTTTT. Translation gives CASSYVASGEKLFF.

The V gene is TRBV20-1, the J gene TRBJ1-4, with D possibly being TRBD1 (6 bases). The CDR3 spans 13 residues. CDR1 is DFQATT, CDR2 SNEGSKA, per germline (reference sequence). The V end was cut by 3 bases, the J end by 4 bases, with 9 bases between. The CDR3 DNA follows: TGCAGTGCTAGTGGGGGGCTTAATGAAAAACTGTTTTTT. Translation gives CSASGGLNEKLFF.

This chain joins TRBV21-1 and TRBJ1-1. TRBV21-1 is a documented pseudogene. The CDR3 has 12 residues. The CDR3 DNA is TGTGCCAGCAACGCGGCGGTCTTGGAAGCTTTCTTT. Protein: CASNAAVLEAFF.

The chain has TRBV5-1 and TRBJ2-3, with 8 nucleotides matching TRBD2. The germline gives CDR1 SGHRS, CDR2 YFSETQ. The CDR3 sequence is 15 residues long. The trim removed 0 bases at V and 4 bases at J, leaving 4 bases unmatched. The CDR3 reads CASSLGGLASDTQYF. In DNA, the CDR3 is TGCGCCAGCAGCTTGGGTGGACTAGCCTCAGATACGCAGTATTTT. The full variable domain, rest sourced from reference TRBV5-1 and TRBJ2-3, is KAGVTQTPRYLIKTRGQQVTLSCSPISGHRSVSWYQQTPGQGLQFLFEYFSETQRNKGNFPGRFSGRQFSNSRSEMNVSTLELGDSALYLCASSLGGLASDTQYFGPGTRLTVL.

The CDR3 bases are TGTGCCTGGACCCGGGACAGGGATGAGCAGTTCTTC. It is translated as CAWTRDRDEQFF. The chain couples TRBV30 to TRBJ2-1, with 9 bases matching TRBD1. The CDR3 covers 12 residues. Germline CDR1 reads GTSNPN; CDR2 reads SVGIG (reference sequence). The junction had 3 bases not matched to a gene; V was cut back by 4 bases and J by 8 bases.

The V and J genes are TRBV6-1 and TRBJ2-5, with D possibly being TRBD1 (5 bases). Trimming removed 2 bases from V and 2 bases from J, with 18 bases in between. The CDR3 spans 17 residues. Germline CDR1 and CDR2: MNHNS and SASEGT. In DNA, the CDR3 is TGTGCCAGCAGTGAAAGGGGAACTATACCCTCACAAGAGACCCAGTACTTC. It encodes CASSERGTIPSQETQYF.

This chain uses TRBV7-9 with TRBJ2-5; 16 bases match TRBD2. V dropped 4 bases and J dropped 5; count of bases not matched to a gene: 4. Per the germline V gene, CDR1 is SEHNR and CDR2 is FQNEAQ (reference sequence). The CDR3 is made up of 16 amino acids. The CDR3 coding sequence is TGTGCCAGCAGCTCAGGGACTAGCGGGAGGGGTGAGACCCAGTACTTC. Translation gives CASSSGTSGRGETQYF.

This chain links TRBV10-1 with TRBJ2-7; the D gene is possibly TRBD2 (6 bases). Germline V CDR1 and CDR2: WNHNN, SYGVQD (reference sequence). CDR3 length: 14 residues. The V end was cut by 3 bases, the J end by 5 bases, with 14 bases between. Here the CDR3 DNA reads TGCGCCAGCAGTGATGCCGGGAGAATCAACGAGCAGTACTTC. Translation: CASSDAGRINEQYF.

V usage is TRBV18 and J usage is TRBJ1-1; TRBD1 matches at 8 bases. CDR3 length: 16 amino acids. The J segment lost 1 base and the V segment lost 4 bases, leaving 8 bases of the junction unmatched. Germline values: CDR1 KGHSH, CDR2 LQKENI. This CDR3 is CASSRFSGQGNTEAFF. The CDR3, as DNA: TGTGCCAGCTCACGGTTTTCTGGACAGGGGAACACTGAAGCTTTCTTT.

The chain carries TRBV6-5 and TRBJ1-1; no definite D call. Trimming removed 5 bases from V and 1 base from J, with 8 bases in between. The germline V gene has CDR1 MNHEY and CDR2 SVGAGI. This CDR3 has 13 amino acids. CDR3 nucleotides: TGTGCCAGCAGTCGAAATAGGAACACTGAAGCTTTCTTT. This sequence encodes CASSRNRNTEAFF.

The chain has TRBV12-3 or TRBV12-4 and TRBJ2-7; D not certain. The CDR3 extends over 11 amino acids. Trimming stripped 6 bases from V and 3 bases from J, with 6 bases between. The CDR3 protein is CASSRGYEQYF. CDR3 nucleotide sequence: TGTGCCAGCAGCCGAGGCTACGAGCAGTACTTC.

The chain carries TRBV6-5 and TRBJ2-5; no clear D gene. Germline assignment: CDR1 MNHEY and CDR2 SVGAGI. The CDR3 spans 14 residues. The ends were cut back, 0 bases at V and 4 bases at J, with 9 bases in the middle. CDR3 protein: CASSYSVLRETQYF. As DNA, the CDR3 is TGTGCCAGCAGTTACTCGGTTCTTAGAGAGACCCAGTACTTC.

A word on this clone: A read error is possible here, since a much larger clone lies one base away. This chain joins TRBV5-4 and TRBJ1-2; 9 bases match TRBD1. Germline assignment: CDR1 SGHNT and CDR2 YYREEE (reference sequence). The CDR3 loop spans 14 amino acids. V shed 1 base and J 2 bases; nucleotides not matched to a gene: 0. The CDR3 sequence is CASSLTGGNYGYTF. In DNA form, the CDR3 reads TGTGCCAGCAGCTTGACAGGGGGCAACTATGGCTACACCTTC.

This chain links TRBV7-8 with TRBJ1-2, with D perhaps matching TRBD1 (5 bases). The CDR3 is 15 residues long. The germline V and J ends were trimmed by 4 bases and 8 bases, with 20 bases remaining between them. Germline V gene lookup returns CDR1 SGHVS and CDR2 FQNEAQ. The CDR3 sequence is CASSSRGDGQHGYTF. The CDR3 DNA sequence: TGTGCCAGCAGCTCCCGGGGGGACGGCCAGCACGGCTACACCTTC.

The rearrangement joins TRBV19 to TRBJ2-1; 12 positions agree with TRBD2. Germline V gives CDR1 LNHDA, CDR2 SQIVND (reference sequence). J lost 9 bases, V lost 3 bases, and 6 bases had no gene match. The CDR3 length is 15 residues. The CDR3 region is CASSIGLAGGSEQFF. CDR3 DNA: TGTGCCAGTAGTATCGGCCTAGCGGGAGGGAGTGAGCAGTTCTTC.

The CDR3, as DNA: TGTGCCAGCAGCTTAGATTCCCTACTAGCGCCGAACACCGGGGAGCTGTTTTTT. Translated: CASSLDSLLAPNTGELFF. This sequence joins TRBV11-2 and TRBJ2-2; TRBD2 agrees at 7 bases. The junction had 7 bases not matched to a gene; V was cut back by 0 bases and J by 0 bases. There are 18 residues in the CDR3. The V gene's germline CDR1 is SGHAT and CDR2 FQNNGV.

The chain uses TRBV7-9 and TRBJ2-2, with a tentative D call TRBD1 (6 bases). The CDR3 has 15 amino acids. Germline CDR1 reads SEHNR; CDR2 reads FQNEAQ (reference sequence). Trimming took 7 bases from V and 7 from J, leaving 19 bases between them. CDR3 coding DNA: TGTGCCAGCACCGGCGGCAGGGGCCTAGGCGGGGAGCTGTTTTTT. It is translated as CASTGGRGLGGELFF.

CDR3 nucleotide sequence: TGTGCCATCAGGGATGAGGTGGTCGATACGCAGTATTTT. Residues: CAIRDEVVDTQYF. This sequence joins TRBV10-3 and TRBJ2-3; D remains unclear. The V gene's germline CDR1 is ENHRY and CDR2 SYGVKD. The V and J ends lost 6 bases and 6 bases respectively, with 13 bases between them. This CDR3 comprises 13 residues.

The V call is TRBV14, the J call TRBJ2-1; 9 nucleotides match TRBD1. The CDR3 consists of 17 residues. Looked up from germline, CDR1 is SGHDN and CDR2 is FVKESK. V trimming: 1 base; J trimming: 1 base; junction bases outside the gene matches: 5. The CDR3 nucleotides read TGTGCCAGCAGCCAAGTGAGAGGGACAGGGTCCTACAATGAGCAGTTCTTC. This codes for CASSQVRGTGSYNEQFF.

This rearrangement joins TRBV12-3 or TRBV12-4 to TRBJ1-5; 7 bases match TRBD1. The length of the CDR3 is 13 residues. J lost 6 bases, V lost 6 bases, and 5 bases had no gene match. The CDR3 bases are TGTGCCAGCAGGACAGGGAACGGTCAGCCCCAGCATTTT. Translated, it gives CASRTGNGQPQHF.

The chain carries TRBV5-8 and TRBJ2-7; the match to TRBD2 covers 10 bases. V shed 2 bases, J shed 2 bases, and the junction held 4 bases outside the gene matches. The CDR3 spans 15 residues. The V gene's germline CDR1 is SGHTS and CDR2 YDEGEE. For the CDR3, the DNA is TGTGCCAGCAGCTTCCTAGCGGGGGAACCCTACGAGCAGTACTTC. Translation gives CASSFLAGEPYEQYF.

The chain combines TRBV5-6 with TRBJ2-1, with unresolved D. V was shortened by 2 bases and J by 10 bases, with 7 bases between the two germline ends. Germline CDR1 is SGHDT and CDR2 is YYEEEE. The CDR3 has 11 amino acids. The CDR3 reads CASSFAREQFF. As DNA, the CDR3 is TGTGCCAGCAGCTTTGCGCGGGAGCAGTTCTTC.

This clone showed up just a few times. The chain is built from TRBV4-1 and TRBJ2-5; TRBD2 aligns across 8 bases. The CDR3 is 15 residues long. The germline V gene has CDR1 MGHRA and CDR2 YSYEKL. The V segment lost 0 bases and the J segment 4 bases; nucleotides outside the gene matches: 4. The DNA of the CDR3 is TGCGCCAGCAGCCAAGAATGGCTAGCGGGAGAGACCCAGTACTTC. Its translation is CASSQEWLAGETQYF.

The chain links TRBV4-3 to TRBJ2-6; D is uncertain. V was trimmed by 8 bases and J by 3 bases, leaving 5 bases between them. Germline V gives CDR1 LGHNA, CDR2 YSLEER. The CDR3 is made up of 12 amino acids. Written as DNA, the CDR3 is TGCGCCAGCGCCGGTGGGGCCAACGTCCTGACTTTC. It encodes CASAGGANVLTF.

The J gene is TRBJ1-5, the V gene TRBV2; tentative D call: TRBD1 (6 bases). The V gene's germline CDR1 is SNHLY and CDR2 FYNNEI. V lost 3 bases and J lost 7, with 19 bases in between. The CDR3 loop spans 16 amino acids. The CDR3 coding sequence is TGTGCCAGCAGTGAGTGGGGGCCGGCAGCAAGCCAGCCCCAGCATTTT. It specifies CASSEWGPAASQPQHF.

This chain uses TRBV7-2 with TRBJ2-2; 7 bases line up with TRBD1. J was trimmed by 4 bases and V by 3 bases; bases with no gene match: 2. The CDR3 spans 14 residues. Germline V gene data show CDR1 as SGHTA and CDR2 as FQGNSA. The CDR3, as DNA: TGTGCCAGCAGCTTCGGGACAGCCACCGGGGAGCTGTTTTTT. This gives the protein CASSFGTATGELFF.

The chain carries TRBV14 and TRBJ2-1; 7 nucleotides match TRBD1. V trimming: 1 base; J trimming: 0 bases; junction bases outside the gene matches: 15. Germline V gene data show CDR1 as SGHDN and CDR2 as FVKESK. The CDR3 runs 20 residues. DNA for the CDR3: TGTGCCAGCAGCCAAGCGTTCGGGACAGCAATCTCCAGCTCCTACAATGAGCAGTTCTTC. This sequence encodes CASSQAFGTAISSSYNEQFF.